This T cell receptor (beta chain) was sequenced for a study of cytomegalovirus exposure and HLA in healthy donors. Study-wide findings and caveats: A list of more than 150 TCR beta chains associated with cytomegalovirus was given.

V lost 5 bases, J lost 7 bases, and 18 bases lay in between. Germline-derived CDR1 and CDR2 are MDHEN and SYDVKM. The CDR3 runs 15 residues. It was with 60 Vbeta and 13 Jbeta primers that the PCR ran. This table comes from immunoSEQ multiplex PCR, and its TCRdb copy is limited to in-frame clones, with some not included. The sample shows over 200,000 clones, over 60% of them seen only once. Note on this clone: What it binds is unknown.

This sequence was found in a male donor in good health and CMV-seronegative. This rearrangement joins TRBV28 to TRBJ1-5; D is unresolved. Material for sequencing was PBMCs. The CDR3 protein is CASSPFAAGEQPQHF. The CDR3 bases are TGTGCCAGCAGTCCGTTTGCCGCGGGCGAACAGCCCCAGCATTTT.